The rows below give T cell receptor beta chains drawn from one sample of a study of CD8 T cells in ankylosing spondylitis. TCRdb processed the 5' RACE reads anew with MiXCR; each CDR3 protein has one entry. The repertoire holds 150,000 to 250,000 distinct CDR3 sequences, with roughly 13% as singletons. The sequenced material came from blood, either unsorted or a sorted T cell fraction (not recorded which). Receptors were obtained from a male donor with ankylosing spondylitis or in good health (not recorded which). The CDR3 runs from the conserved cysteine through the conserved F or W. D genes are given only for firm matches. Clone size is given for some rows only: seen once, a few or many times, or a class if the clone is expanded.

cdr3_nt: TGTGCCAGCAGTTACAAGGGGAAGATATACGAGCAGTACTTC; cdr3_aa: CASSYKGKIYEQYF; d_call: .; v_call: TRBV6-5; j_call: TRBJ2-7; clone_size: few
cdr3_nt: TGTGCCAGCAGCCGGGCAGGGGGGGACTATGAAAAACTGTTTTTT; cdr3_aa: CASSRAGGDYEKLFF; d_call: TRBD1; v_call: TRBV6-1; j_call: TRBJ1-4; clone_size: .
cdr3_nt: TGTGCCAGCAGTTTAAGGAGTAGCAATCAGCCCCAGCATTTT; cdr3_aa: CASSLRSSNQPQHF; d_call: .; v_call: TRBV12-3/TRBV12-4; j_call: TRBJ1-5; clone_size: few
cdr3_nt: TGTGCCAGCAGCTCACCGACAGGGGGTATGGAGACCCAGTACTTC; cdr3_aa: CASSSPTGGMETQYF; d_call: TRBD1; v_call: TRBV7-2; j_call: TRBJ2-5; clone_size: .
cdr3_nt: TGCGCCAGCAGTCCTGGGGGGCTACACACCGGGGAGCTGTTTTTT; cdr3_aa: CASSPGGLHTGELFF; d_call: .; v_call: TRBV10-1; j_call: TRBJ2-2; clone_size: .
cdr3_nt: TGTGCCAGTAGTCCGCTACGGGGAGACACTGAAGCTTTCTTT; cdr3_aa: CASSPLRGDTEAFF; d_call: .; v_call: TRBV19; j_call: TRBJ1-1; clone_size: .
cdr3_nt: TGTGCTAGTGGTTTGGGGCCGAGCGGGGAGACCCAGTACTTC; cdr3_aa: CASGLGPSGETQYF; d_call: .; v_call: TRBV12-5; j_call: TRBJ2-5; clone_size: few
cdr3_nt: TGTGCCAGCAGCTTAGATCCCGCGCGGGGTACCTGGAAGACCCAGTACTTC; cdr3_aa: CASSLDPARGTWKTQYF; d_call: .; v_call: TRBV11-3; j_call: TRBJ2-5; clone_size: few
cdr3_nt: TGTGCCAGCAGCCAAGCGGAGGGCGAGATTTATGGCTACACCTTC; cdr3_aa: CASSQAEGEIYGYTF; d_call: .; v_call: TRBV4-2; j_call: TRBJ1-2; clone_size: .
cdr3_nt: TGTGCCAGCAGAATGAACGCCGGGCGCAACATTCAGTACTTC; cdr3_aa: CASRMNAGRNIQYF; d_call: .; v_call: TRBV5-6; j_call: TRBJ2-4; clone_size: few
cdr3_nt: TGCGCCAGCAGCCAAGACTCTGCAACTAATGAAAAACTGTTTTTT; cdr3_aa: CASSQDSATNEKLFF; d_call: .; v_call: TRBV4-1; j_call: TRBJ1-4; clone_size: few
cdr3_nt: TGCAGTGCTTTCGGGGCCCGGGCCAACGGGGAGCTGTTTTTT; cdr3_aa: CSAFGARANGELFF; d_call: .; v_call: TRBV20-1; j_call: TRBJ2-2; clone_size: .
cdr3_nt: TGCGCCAGCCTTGGGCGCGGTTCGACGAACACTGAAGCTTTCTTT; cdr3_aa: CASLGRGSTNTEAFF; d_call: .; v_call: TRBV5-1; j_call: TRBJ1-1; clone_size: many
cdr3_nt: TGTGCCAGCAGCTTGGGGACATGGGGCTACACCTTC; cdr3_aa: CASSLGTWGYTF; d_call: .; v_call: TRBV7-8; j_call: TRBJ1-2; clone_size: .
cdr3_nt: TGTGCCAGCATCGGGGACCGGGCCGACTACGAGCAGTACTTC; cdr3_aa: CASIGDRADYEQYF; d_call: .; v_call: TRBV2; j_call: TRBJ2-7; clone_size: .
cdr3_nt: TGTGCCAGCACCGGCTATAAGAGCACAGATACGCAGTATTTT; cdr3_aa: CASTGYKSTDTQYF; d_call: .; v_call: TRBV4-2; j_call: TRBJ2-3; clone_size: few
cdr3_nt: TGCAGTGCTAGAGATGTTGGCTCCCCCCTCTTCGAGCAGTACTTC; cdr3_aa: CSARDVGSPLFEQYF; d_call: .; v_call: TRBV20-1; j_call: TRBJ2-7; clone_size: .
cdr3_nt: TGTGCAACGGGGGGTCGCACGGGTGAAGCTTTCTTT; cdr3_aa: CATGGRTGEAFF; d_call: .; v_call: TRBV2; j_call: TRBJ1-1; clone_size: few
cdr3_nt: TGCAGCTCGGCGGAGAACACTGAAGCTTTCTTT; cdr3_aa: CSSAENTEAFF; d_call: .; v_call: TRBV29-1; j_call: TRBJ1-1; clone_size: few
cdr3_nt: TGCGCCAGCAGCCACCGGGACTCAAGCTCCTACAATGAGCAGTTCTTC; cdr3_aa: CASSHRDSSSYNEQFF; d_call: .; v_call: TRBV4-1; j_call: TRBJ2-1; clone_size: many
cdr3_nt: TGCGCCAGCAGCCAAGTAACAGGGGCTAACTATGGCTACACCTTC; cdr3_aa: CASSQVTGANYGYTF; d_call: TRBD1; v_call: TRBV4-1; j_call: TRBJ1-2; clone_size: few
cdr3_nt: TGTGCCAGCAGCTTAGTCCTAGCGGCGACGAGCTCCTACAATGAGCAGTTCTTC; cdr3_aa: CASSLVLAATSSYNEQFF; d_call: TRBD2; v_call: TRBV11-2; j_call: TRBJ2-1; clone_size: .
cdr3_nt: TGCGCCAGCAGCCAAGATAGTGGGAACCCCTACAATGAGCAGTTCTTC; cdr3_aa: CASSQDSGNPYNEQFF; d_call: .; v_call: TRBV4-1; j_call: TRBJ2-1; clone_size: few
cdr3_nt: TGTGCCAGCAGCTTCTCGGAGGCAAATGAGCAGTTCTTC; cdr3_aa: CASSFSEANEQFF; d_call: .; v_call: TRBV7-6; j_call: TRBJ2-1; clone_size: .
cdr3_nt: TGTGCCAGCAGCTCGACCGGGACTCAGCACAATGAGCAGTTCTTC; cdr3_aa: CASSSTGTQHNEQFF; d_call: .; v_call: TRBV13; j_call: TRBJ2-1; clone_size: few
cdr3_nt: TGTGCCAGCAGGGTAGAGGTAGGGCTAGTGGGCGAGCAGTACTTC; cdr3_aa: CASRVEVGLVGEQYF; d_call: .; v_call: TRBV5-5; j_call: TRBJ2-7; clone_size: .
cdr3_nt: TGCGCCAGCAGCCTACCGGGACAGGGGTGGGGAGAGACCCAGTACTTC; cdr3_aa: CASSLPGQGWGETQYF; d_call: TRBD1; v_call: TRBV5-1; j_call: TRBJ2-5; clone_size: .
cdr3_nt: TGTGCCACCAGCTCCTACACCGAACCCTACGAGCAGTACTTC; cdr3_aa: CATSSYTEPYEQYF; d_call: .; v_call: TRBV11-2; j_call: TRBJ2-7; clone_size: once
cdr3_nt: TGTGCCAGCAAGACAGGGGAAGAGACCCAGTACTTC; cdr3_aa: CASKTGEETQYF; d_call: TRBD1; v_call: TRBV6-5; j_call: TRBJ2-5; clone_size: few
cdr3_nt: TGTCCCAGCAGCTCCTCGGACAGATACGAGCAGTACTTC; cdr3_aa: CPSSSSDRYEQYF; d_call: .; v_call: TRBV7-9; j_call: TRBJ2-7; clone_size: .
cdr3_nt: TGCGCCAGCAGCCAACCCGGGACAGGGGCGTGGACCGCTAGCACAGATACGCAGTATTTT; cdr3_aa: CASSQPGTGAWTASTDTQYF; d_call: TRBD1; v_call: TRBV4-1; j_call: TRBJ2-3; clone_size: .
cdr3_nt: TGTGCCAGCACCGATACCGTAACTGAAGCTTTCTTT; cdr3_aa: CASTDTVTEAFF; d_call: .; v_call: TRBV7-9; j_call: TRBJ1-1; clone_size: .
cdr3_nt: TGCAGTGCTAGGTCCGGGACAGGGTTGAAGGATGGCTACACCTTC; cdr3_aa: CSARSGTGLKDGYTF; d_call: TRBD1; v_call: TRBV20-1; j_call: TRBJ1-2; clone_size: few
cdr3_nt: TGTGCCACCAGCCCCCGAATGGGGGTGCCAGAGACCCAGTACTTC; cdr3_aa: CATSPRMGVPETQYF; d_call: .; v_call: TRBV15; j_call: TRBJ2-5; clone_size: .
cdr3_nt: TGCAGTGCTAGAGATCCGGGACAGCCAGTCTACGAGCAGTACTTC; cdr3_aa: CSARDPGQPVYEQYF; d_call: TRBD1; v_call: TRBV20-1; j_call: TRBJ2-7; clone_size: .
cdr3_nt: TGTGCCAGCAGCTTAGGCCCCCGTGGGACAGTCTACGAGCAGTACTTC; cdr3_aa: CASSLGPRGTVYEQYF; d_call: TRBD1; v_call: TRBV13; j_call: TRBJ2-7; clone_size: few
cdr3_nt: TGTGCCTGGAGGCGCACCGGACAGGGGGCGGATCAGCCCCAGCATTTT; cdr3_aa: CAWRRTGQGADQPQHF; d_call: TRBD1; v_call: TRBV30; j_call: TRBJ1-5; clone_size: .
cdr3_nt: TGTGCCAGCAGCTCACAGGACCAAAATCAGCCCCAGCATTTT; cdr3_aa: CASSSQDQNQPQHF; d_call: .; v_call: TRBV7-9; j_call: TRBJ1-5; clone_size: few
cdr3_nt: TGTGCCAGCAGCTTGGCGAGTTCACTAGCCTACGAGCAGTACTTC; cdr3_aa: CASSLASSLAYEQYF; d_call: .; v_call: TRBV5-5; j_call: TRBJ2-7; clone_size: few
cdr3_nt: TGCGCCAGCAGCCTCGGGGGGGTACGGGAAGCTTTCTTT; cdr3_aa: CASSLGGVREAFF; d_call: .; v_call: TRBV4-1; j_call: TRBJ1-1; clone_size: few
cdr3_nt: TGCAGCGTTGAAGAACAGGGGAATGGCTACACCTTC; cdr3_aa: CSVEEQGNGYTF; d_call: TRBD1; v_call: TRBV29-1; j_call: TRBJ1-2; clone_size: few
cdr3_nt: TGCGCCAGCAGTGTAAGGGAGAACACTGAAGCTTTCTTT; cdr3_aa: CASSVRENTEAFF; d_call: .; v_call: TRBV10-1; j_call: TRBJ1-1; clone_size: many
cdr3_nt: TGCAGTGCTACAGTTCCCCAGCGGGAGTACGAGCAGTACTTC; cdr3_aa: CSATVPQREYEQYF; d_call: TRBD2; v_call: TRBV20-1; j_call: TRBJ2-7; clone_size: .
cdr3_nt: TGCGCCAGCAGCTGGGGGGAATCCCCCGGGGAGCTGTTTTTT; cdr3_aa: CASSWGESPGELFF; d_call: .; v_call: TRBV5-1; j_call: TRBJ2-2; clone_size: .
cdr3_nt: TGTGCCAGCAGTGAAGCGCCAGGGCTCTCCTACGAGCAGTACTTC; cdr3_aa: CASSEAPGLSYEQYF; d_call: .; v_call: TRBV6-1; j_call: TRBJ2-7; clone_size: .
cdr3_nt: TGTGCCAGCAGCTTCGGCCATAACACTGAAGCTTTCTTT; cdr3_aa: CASSFGHNTEAFF; d_call: .; v_call: TRBV7-2; j_call: TRBJ1-1; clone_size: few
cdr3_nt: TGTGCCAGCAGTTTGGCCCCTAGCAATGAGCAGTTCTTC; cdr3_aa: CASSLAPSNEQFF; d_call: .; v_call: TRBV12-3/TRBV12-4; j_call: TRBJ2-1; clone_size: many
cdr3_nt: TGTGCCAGCAGTTTAGGGAGGGCCTCCAATGAGCAGTTCTTC; cdr3_aa: CASSLGRASNEQFF; d_call: TRBD2; v_call: TRBV27; j_call: TRBJ2-1; clone_size: .